A single sample gave rise to the 26 T cell receptor beta chains below, sequenced in a study of T-cell reconstitution after alpha-beta-depleted transplantation in children. Using unique molecular identifiers, the investigators prepared the TCRbeta library. A single record per CDR3 protein comes from TCRdb applying MiXCR to the PCR reads. Of hundreds of thousands of distinct CDR3 sequences detected, about an eighth appear once; the ten largest clones hold about 2.2%. The sample here was PBMCs, mostly from graft donor cells, taken 360 days after TCRalphabeta/CD19-depleted stem cell transplant. Source of these receptors: a male patient younger than 18 who had a stem cell transplant for acute myeloid leukemia, so the T cells may come from the graft donor.

The chain combines TRBV20-1 with TRBJ2-7, with D maybe TRBD2 (6 bases). This CDR3 is built from 12 residues. Germline CDR1 is DFQATT and CDR2 is SNEGSKA (reference sequence). V shed 3 bases and J shed 12 bases, with 18 bases lying between them. The CDR3 here is CSASSRTEEGYF. Here the CDR3 DNA reads TGCAGTGCTAGTTCCAGGACGGAGGAGGGGTACTTC.

Ten or more counts support this clonotype. The CDR3 sequence: CASSPWGGSSYNEQFF. Written as DNA, the CDR3 is TGTGCCAGCAGCCCCTGGGGGGGTAGCTCCTACAATGAGCAGTTCTTC. V gene TRBV7-2 combines with J gene TRBJ2-1; the match to TRBD2 covers 7 bases. Germline assignment: CDR1 SGHTA and CDR2 FQGNSA. This CDR3 spans 16 amino acids. Trimming removed 5 bases from V and 0 bases from J; junction bases left unmatched: 7.

This clonotype has at least ten counts. The V gene is TRBV28, the J gene TRBJ2-7, with 13 bases that match TRBD2. The CDR3 has 20 residues. Germline CDR1 is MDHEN and CDR2 is SYDVKM. Trimming removed 3 bases from V and 4 bases from J; junction bases left unmatched: 18. CDR3 nucleotides: TGTGCCAGCAGTTTTCCCCCCCGGGGACCGGGACTAGCGGGGCTATACGAGCAGTACTTC. It yields the protein CASSFPPRGPGLAGLYEQYF.

V usage is TRBV28 and J usage is TRBJ2-5; a possible D gene is TRBD1 (5 bases). The germline gives CDR1 MDHEN, CDR2 SYDVKM. Trimming took off 7 bases at V and 6 bases at J, with 18 bases between the two ends. The CDR3 runs to 14 residues. Written as DNA, the CDR3 is TGTGCCAGCACCCAAAAGGGGCCTGGGAAGACCCAGTACTTC. Translated, it gives CASTQKGPGKTQYF.

This clonotype was counted a few times. Here the CDR3 reads CASSQPGTSRNNEQFF. The CDR3 coding sequence is TGCGCCAGCAGCCAGCCGGGGACTAGCAGGAACAATGAGCAGTTCTTC. The chain links TRBV4-1 to TRBJ2-1; 9 bases fit TRBD2. CDR1 is MGHRA, CDR2 YSYEKL, per germline. The CDR3 consists of 16 residues. The ends lost 3 bases at V and 5 bases at J; junction bases unmatched: 8.

Only a few counts were recorded for this clonotype. The chain has TRBV20-1 and TRBJ2-7, with D maybe TRBD2 (6 bases). This CDR3 region has 14 residues. The germline V gene encodes CDR1 DFQATT and CDR2 SNEGSKA (reference sequence). Trimming removed 7 bases from V and 2 bases from J, with 18 bases in between. The CDR3 coding sequence is TGCAGTGTACTAACGCGGGGCTCGACCTACGAGCAGTACTTC. As protein: CSVLTRGSTYEQYF.

This clonotype was recorded many times. This chain links TRBV28 with TRBJ2-1; 7 positions match TRBD1. The CDR3 is made up of 18 amino acids. V was clipped by 2 bases and J by 4 bases; unmatched bases: 14. Germline CDR1 is MDHEN and CDR2 is SYDVKM. The CDR3 is CASSLRQGRVRRYNEQFF. CDR3 sequence (DNA): TGTGCCAGCAGTTTACGACAGGGTAGGGTAAGAAGATACAATGAGCAGTTCTTC.

This clonotype came up many times. The gene calls are TRBV20-1 and TRBJ2-7, with D possibly TRBD1 on 6 matching bases. The ends were cut back, 1 base at V and 0 bases at J, with 10 bases in the middle. The germline CDR1 and CDR2 sequences are DFQATT and SNEGSKA (reference sequence). The CDR3 consists of 14 residues. The CDR3 DNA sequence: TGCAGTGCTAGAGGACAGGCCTTCTCCTACGAGCAGTACTTC. Translating it yields CSARGQAFSYEQYF.

This clonotype was picked up a small number of times. V is TRBV19 and J is TRBJ2-7; D is unclear. The germline gives CDR1 LNHDA, CDR2 SQIVND (reference sequence). V was cut by 2 bases and J by 5 bases, with 4 bases left in between. This CDR3 comprises 11 residues. The CDR3, as DNA: TGTGCCAGTAGTATATATAACGAGCAGTACTTC. Protein product: CASSIYNEQYF.

This clonotype was seen once. This clone may be a read error of a much larger clone one base away. The rearrangement uses TRBV6-2 or TRBV6-3 and TRBJ1-4; D unresolved. This CDR3 is built from 15 residues. The germline V gene has CDR1 MNHEY and CDR2 SVGEGT. V lost 2 bases and J 2 bases, leaving 9 bases between the germline ends. The DNA of the CDR3 is TGTGCCAGCAGTTACGCTTCCGGGACTAATGAAAAACTGTTTTTT. This gives the protein CASSYASGTNEKLFF.

This clonotype was detected a few times. The chain links TRBV28 to TRBJ2-4; TRBD2 is a possible D gene (7 bases). The CDR3 consists of 16 residues. CDR1 MDHEN and CDR2 SYDVKM come from the germline V gene. Trimming shortened V by 6 bases and J by 0 bases, and 15 bases separated the two germline ends. CDR3 nucleotides: TGTGCCAGCAGACCTCAGGGGAGGGTAGCCAAAAACATTCAGTACTTC. The encoded protein is CASRPQGRVAKNIQYF. Based on the CDR3 plus reference TRBV28 and TRBJ2-4, the full variable domain is DVKVTQSSRYLVKRTGEKVFLECVQDMDHENMFWYRQDPGLGLRLIYFSYDVKMKEKGDIPEGYSVSREKKERFSLILESASTNQTSMYLCASRPQGRVAKNIQYFGAGTRLSVL.

The rearrangement links TRBV7-9 to TRBJ1-5; D gene ambiguous. The ends were cut back, 6 bases at V and 5 bases at J, with 8 bases in the middle. From germline, CDR1 is SEHNR and CDR2 FQNEAQ (reference sequence). This CDR3 region has 12 residues. CDR3 sequence reads: CASSGGYQPQHF. The CDR3 region has the DNA TGTGCCAGCAGTGGAGGTTATCAGCCCCAGCATTTT.

This clonotype was counted a few times. The chain joins TRBV29-1 to TRBJ2-2; 7 positions match TRBD2. The CDR3 extends over 14 amino acids. The germline gives CDR1 SQVTM, CDR2 ANQGSEA. V lost 6 bases and J lost 6; bases outside the gene matches: 10. The CDR3 DNA follows: TGCAGCGTGTTGTGGGGGGGACTCTCCGGGGAGCTGTTTTTT. Translation gives CSVLWGGLSGELFF.

This clonotype was counted at least ten times. The chain joins TRBV6-5 to TRBJ2-7; D is possibly TRBD1 (5 bases). V was pared by 0 bases and J by 2 bases, with 8 bases between. Germline V CDR1 and CDR2: MNHEY, SVGAGI. The CDR3 is 14 residues long. CDR3 region: CASSYSTGTYEQYF. The CDR3 DNA reads TGTGCCAGCAGTTACTCCACAGGAACCTACGAGCAGTACTTC.

The CDR3 nucleotides are TGCAGTGCTAGCCGCGGACTAGCCCAAGAGACCCAGTACTTC. This gives the protein CSASRGLAQETQYF. V is TRBV20-1 and J is TRBJ2-5; 8 bases agree with TRBD2. CDR1 is DFQATT, CDR2 SNEGSKA, per germline (reference sequence). The CDR3 is made up of 14 amino acids. The ends lost 3 bases at V and 1 base at J; junction bases unmatched: 4.

This clonotype has just a few counts. The chain uses TRBV20-1 and TRBJ2-2; TRBD2 is a possible D gene (5 bases). Trimming removed 0 bases at V and 2 bases at J, with 13 bases between. The CDR3 length is 16 residues. Germline V gene data show CDR1 as DFQATT and CDR2 as SNEGSKA (reference sequence). For the CDR3, the DNA is TGCAGTGCTAGAGAGAGGGCCCTACCCAACACCGGGGAGCTGTTTTTT. Protein product: CSARERALPNTGELFF.

This clonotype has a count of ten or more. The rearrangement uses TRBV11-2 and TRBJ2-3; D is undetermined. V lost 5 bases to trimming and J lost 0 bases, with 12 bases between them. The CDR3 runs to 15 residues. CDR1 SGHAT and CDR2 FQNNGV come from the germline V gene. CDR3 bases: TGTGCCAGCAGCCACCGCTTCCCTAGCACAGATACGCAGTATTTT. Residues: CASSHRFPSTDTQYF.

The rearrangement links TRBV6-1 to TRBJ2-5, with 7 positions matching TRBD2. Germline V lookup: CDR1 MNHNS, CDR2 SASEGT. The CDR3 sequence is 14 residues long. With 6 bases clipped from V and 5 bases from J, the junction kept 9 bases outside the gene matches. The DNA of the CDR3 is TGTGCCAGCAGCGACGGGGGGAATGCTGAGACCCAGTACTTC. Residues: CASSDGGNAETQYF.

This clonotype was seen many times. The chain carries TRBV20-1 and TRBJ2-3; TRBD2 matches at 8 bases. The V gene's germline CDR1 is DFQATT and CDR2 SNEGSKA (reference sequence). The CDR3 consists of 13 residues. V shed 5 bases and J 3 bases; nucleotides not matched to a gene: 4. DNA for the CDR3: TGCAGTGCTGTAGCGGGGAGGACAGATACGCAGTATTTT. Its protein product is CSAVAGRTDTQYF.

This clonotype was seen only a few times. The gene calls are TRBV20-1 and TRBJ1-1; D not resolved. The length of the CDR3 is 14 residues. Germline assignment: CDR1 DFQATT and CDR2 SNEGSKA (reference sequence). The V gene lost 3 bases and the J gene lost 1 base, with 12 bases spanning the gap. The CDR3 coding sequence is TGCAGTGCTAGTGCTTGGGCAGGGAACACTGAAGCTTTCTTT. Its protein product is CSASAWAGNTEAFF.

The chain links TRBV11-2 to TRBJ2-7; weak D call: TRBD2 (5 bases). V was cut by 5 bases and J by 4 bases, with 12 bases left in between. This CDR3 is 13 amino acids long. Germline values: CDR1 SGHAT, CDR2 FQNNGV. The CDR3: CASSPGGRYEQYF. CDR3 nucleotide sequence: TGTGCCAGCAGCCCCGGCGGGCGATACGAGCAGTACTTC.

This clonotype has a count of ten or more. This chain links TRBV15 with TRBJ1-2, with D perhaps matching TRBD1 (5 bases). V was pared by 1 base and J by 8 bases, with 14 bases between. CDR3 size: 14 residues. Germline CDR1 LNHNV, CDR2 YYDKDF (reference sequence). CDR3 region: CATSRGRGEGGYTF. CDR3 nucleotide sequence: TGTGCCACCAGCAGAGGGAGAGGGGAAGGAGGCTACACCTTC.

This clonotype has ten or more counts. The chain combines TRBV14 with TRBJ1-3; D is undetermined. The V gene lost 0 bases and the J gene lost 0 bases, with 6 bases spanning the gap. Looked up from germline, CDR1 is SGHDN and CDR2 is FVKESK. CDR3 size: 15 residues. The CDR3 reads CASSQELLSGNTIYF. CDR3 DNA sequence: TGTGCCAGCAGCCAAGAGTTGCTCTCTGGAAACACCATATATTTT.

This clonotype was seen once. One end of the junction varies from germline; a read error may be responsible. The chain carries TRBV29-1 and TRBJ2-7; D gene unclear. CDR3 length: 12 amino acids. Germline CDR1 and CDR2: SQVTM and ANQGSEA. The CDR3 is CSIEETAYEQYF. The CDR3 nucleotides read TGCAGCATTGAAGAAACAGCCTACGAGCAGTACTTC.

This clonotype has more than one count but fewer than ten. The chain is built from TRBV30 and TRBJ2-3; a weak D match, TRBD2 (5 bases). The ends were cut back, 4 bases at V and 0 bases at J, with 14 bases in the middle. There are 15 residues in the CDR3. Looked up from germline, CDR1 is GTSNPN and CDR2 is SVGIG (reference sequence). The CDR3 loop is CAWNHGEPSTDTQYF. Written as DNA, the CDR3 is TGTGCCTGGAATCACGGGGAACCTAGCACAGATACGCAGTATTTT.

The chain links TRBV28 to TRBJ1-3; perhaps TRBD1 as D (5 bases). Germline V gene lookup returns CDR1 MDHEN and CDR2 SYDVKM. V was clipped by 4 bases and J by 0 bases, with 16 bases between them. The CDR3 is made up of 17 amino acids. The CDR3: CASSSPRTPNSGNTIYF. The CDR3 DNA sequence: TGTGCCAGCAGTTCTCCCCGGACACCTAACTCTGGAAACACCATATATTTT.